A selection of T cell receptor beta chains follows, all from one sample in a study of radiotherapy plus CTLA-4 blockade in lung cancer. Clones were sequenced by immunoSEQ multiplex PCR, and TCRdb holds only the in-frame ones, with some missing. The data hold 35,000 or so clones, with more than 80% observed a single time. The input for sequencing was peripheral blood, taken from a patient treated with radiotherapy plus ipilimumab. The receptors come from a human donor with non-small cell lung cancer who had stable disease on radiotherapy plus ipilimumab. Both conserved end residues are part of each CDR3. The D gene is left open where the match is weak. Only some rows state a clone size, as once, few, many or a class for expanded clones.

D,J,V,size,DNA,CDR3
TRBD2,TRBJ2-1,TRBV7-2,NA,TGTGCCAGCAGCTTAGTAGCGGGGCGTGATTATGAGCAGTTCTTC,CASSLVAGRDYEQFF
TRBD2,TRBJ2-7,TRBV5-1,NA,TGCGCCAGCAGGGGGGGGTCACCGGGACTAGCCTCCTACGAGCAGTACTTC,CASRGGSPGLASYEQYF
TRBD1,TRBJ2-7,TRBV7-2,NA,TGTGCCAGCAGTCCCGGGACAGGGGGCTCCTACGAGCAGTACTTC,CASSPGTGGSYEQYF
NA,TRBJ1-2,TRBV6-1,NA,TGTGCCAGCAGTGAAAACAGTAACTATGGCTACACCTTC,CASSENSNYGYTF
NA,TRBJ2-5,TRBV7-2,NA,TGTGCCAGCAGCTCTAGCCGGGAGACCCAGTACTTC,CASSSSRETQYF
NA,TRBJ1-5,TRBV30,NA,TGTGCCTGGGGAGATGAGGGAGGTCAGCCCCAGCATTTT,CAWGDEGGQPQHF
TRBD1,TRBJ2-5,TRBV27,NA,TGTGCCAGCAGTCGGAGGACAGGGTTTTTCCAAGAGACCCAGTACTTC,CASSRRTGFFQETQYF
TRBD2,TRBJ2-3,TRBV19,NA,TGTGCCAGTTCCCGTGGTGGCGGGGGGGGCACAGATACGCAGTATTTT,CASSRGGGGGTDTQYF
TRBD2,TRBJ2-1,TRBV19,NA,TGTGCCAGTAGTCCGGCACGACTAGCGGGAGGCCCCAATGAGCAGTTCTTC,CASSPARLAGGPNEQFF
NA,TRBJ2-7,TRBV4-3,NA,TGCGCCAGCAGCCAAGGGACGGCAGGCCGCGGGGAGCAGTACTTC,CASSQGTAGRGEQYF
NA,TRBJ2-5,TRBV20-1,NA,TGCAGTGCTAGTTATCGAGAGACCCAGTACTTC,CSASYRETQYF
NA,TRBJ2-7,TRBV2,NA,TGTGCCAGCAGAAGGGACACATCCTACGAGCAGTACTTC,CASRRDTSYEQYF
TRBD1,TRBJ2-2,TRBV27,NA,TGTGCCAGCAGAAGATTACCCGGGACAGGGTCCGGGGAGCTGTTTTTT,CASRRLPGTGSGELFF
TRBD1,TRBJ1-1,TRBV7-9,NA,TGTGCCAGCAGCAATCGACCGGGACAGGGACACACTGAAGCTTTCTTT,CASSNRPGQGHTEAFF
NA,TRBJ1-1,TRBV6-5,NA,TGTGCCAGCAGAGCGGGACAAGGGGGTGAAGCTTTCTTT,CASRAGQGGEAFF
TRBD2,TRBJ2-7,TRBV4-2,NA,TGTGCCAGCAGCCAAGAAAGCGGGAGTTTTTACGAGCAGTACTTC,CASSQESGSFYEQYF
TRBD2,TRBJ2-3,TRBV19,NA,TGTGCCAGTAGTCCCCTTCGACTAGCGGGAGCGATGGATACGCAGTATTTT,CASSPLRLAGAMDTQYF
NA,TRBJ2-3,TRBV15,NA,TGTGCCACCAACAACGACCGAGGGATGGATACGCAGTATTTT,CATNNDRGMDTQYF
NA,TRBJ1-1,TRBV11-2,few,TGTGCCAGCAGCTTAGGGCTGAGGGATCCTGAAGCTTTCTTT,CASSLGLRDPEAFF
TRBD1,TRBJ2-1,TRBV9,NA,TGTGCCAGCAGCGACAGGGGAGCATCCTACAATGAGCAGTTCTTC,CASSDRGASYNEQFF
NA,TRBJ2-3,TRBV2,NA,TGTGCCAGCAGGACATCTAGCATCAGCACAGATACGCAGTATTTT,CASRTSSISTDTQYF
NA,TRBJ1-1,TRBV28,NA,TGTGCCAGCAGTTTTCCGGAGGGAGACACTGAAGCTTTCTTT,CASSFPEGDTEAFF
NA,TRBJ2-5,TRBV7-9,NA,TGTGCCAGCAGCTATGTTGGGGGGGAGACCCAGTACTTC,CASSYVGGETQYF
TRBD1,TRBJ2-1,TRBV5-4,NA,TGTGCCAGCAGCCCGCCCCCGGGACAGGGGGTCGATGAGCAGTTCTTC,CASSPPPGQGVDEQFF
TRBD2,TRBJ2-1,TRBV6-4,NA,TGTGCCAGCAGTGCTGGGGTCGTCAGCGGGGGGAACAATGAGCAGTTCTTC,CASSAGVVSGGNNEQFF
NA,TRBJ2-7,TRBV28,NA,TGTGCCAGCAGTTTAGGCGGGCAGGCGGTGCACGAGCAGTACTTC,CASSLGGQAVHEQYF
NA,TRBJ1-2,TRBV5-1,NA,TGCGCCAGCAGCCCTTACGGAGGGGAAGTCTATGGCTACACCTTC,CASSPYGGEVYGYTF
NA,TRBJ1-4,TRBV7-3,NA,TGTGCCAGCCTCAGACAGTTACCCCGGAGGGGATCTAATGAAAAACTGTTTTTT,CASLRQLPRRGSNEKLFF
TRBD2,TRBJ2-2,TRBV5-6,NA,TGTGCCAGCAGCCGGGTCCGGGGGGGAGCGAACACCGGGGAGCTGTTTTTT,CASSRVRGGANTGELFF
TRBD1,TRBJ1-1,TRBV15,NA,TGTGCCACCAGCAGGTACGGGACAGGGGAGACTGAAGCTTTCTTT,CATSRYGTGETEAFF